Here is one T cell receptor beta chain with its context. A multiplex PCR was run with 60 Vbeta primers and 13 Jbeta primers. The method was immunoSEQ multiplex PCR; TCRdb's version includes in-frame clones alone and lacks a portion of them. This sample's table has roughly 60,000 clones. The entry originates in a study of cytomegalovirus exposure and HLA in healthy donors. The sequencing input was PBMCs. The sequence was collected from a woman under 30 in good health and CMV-seronegative.

DNA of the CDR3: TGTGCCAGCACGGGACAGGGTAACAATTCACCCCTCCACTTT. Protein: CASTGQGNNSPLHF. The chain employs TRBV2 and TRBJ1-6, with 9 bases lining up with TRBD1. Trimming cost V 7 bases and J 7 bases; bases outside gene matches: 5. The CDR3 is made up of 14 amino acids. CDR1 and CDR2 (germline): SNHLY, FYNNEI.